This section outlines one T cell receptor (beta chain) sequence together with its context. What it recognizes is unknown. The V gene lost 5 bases and the J gene lost 5 bases, with 16 bases spanning the gap. This CDR3 has 15 amino acids. From germline, CDR1 is MDHEN and CDR2 SYDVKM. Template material for amplifying TCR beta CDR3 regions consisted of RNA transcripts. First-round RT-PCR targeting the TCR CDR3 was performed with the HTBI primer set. TCRdb reanalysed the multiplex PCR reads using MiXCR and keeps one entry per CDR3 protein. The profile shows roughly 600,000 distinct CDR3 sequences, roughly 15% of them singletons. This sample stems from a study of T cells in Graves' hyperthyroidism and ophthalmopathy. Findings and caveats of the study: In blood, most of the thyroid clonotypes expanded above 0.001 were also present. Before onset, ophthalmopathy was predicted by the model a median around 6.5 months earlier.

Diagnostic decisions used clinical symptoms, serum thyroxine and TRAb, thyroid ultrasound and orbital computed tomography. The chain combines TRBV28 with TRBJ1-5; tentative D call: TRBD1 (6 bases). The sequence came from a woman aged 50 to 65 with Graves' ophthalmopathy. Sequencing was performed on blood. The DNA of the CDR3 is TGTGCCAGCAGTAGGGCAAGGGCAGGGGATCAGCCCCAGCATTTT. Translating gives CASSRARAGDQPQHF.